Each of the 32 T cell receptor beta chains below was sequenced from the same sample in a study of T cells and Merkel cell carcinoma outcomes. TCRdb's table, derived via immunoSEQ multiplex PCR, lists solely in-frame clones and lacks some. The sample has roughly 11,000 clones, around 95% seen once; the top ten hold roughly 1%. What was sequenced was tumor tissue from Merkel cell carcinoma. Every receptor here comes from a human donor with Merkel cell carcinoma.

In nucleotides, the CDR3 is TGCGCCAGCAGCTTGAGGGTCCGGTCCCAAGAGACCCAGTACTTC. Encoded protein: CASSLRVRSQETQYF. The chain links TRBV5-1 to TRBJ2-5; D gene uncertain. Deletions cut 1 base from V and 1 base from J, with 11 bases between. The CDR3 consists of 15 residues. Germline V gene lookup returns CDR1 SGHRS and CDR2 YFSETQ.

V and J are TRBV18 and TRBJ1-5; no definite D call. The V gene's germline CDR1 is KGHSH and CDR2 LQKENI. The length of the CDR3 is 12 residues. Deletions cut 5 bases from V and 5 bases from J, with 7 bases between. CDR3: CASSVGDQPQHF. The CDR3 coding sequence is TGTGCCAGCTCAGTCGGAGATCAGCCCCAGCATTTT.

The chain couples TRBV4-3 to TRBJ2-3, with 12 positions matching TRBD2. V lost 0 bases, J lost 6 bases, and 7 bases stayed unmatched. CDR3 length: 17 amino acids. Germline loops: CDR1 LGHNA, CDR2 YSLEER. The CDR3 sequence: CASSQDASGRAVDTQYF. DNA of the CDR3: TGCGCCAGCAGCCAAGATGCTAGCGGGAGGGCCGTGGATACGCAGTATTTT.

V is TRBV4-2 and J is TRBJ2-3; 10 nucleotides agree with TRBD2. Germline assignment: CDR1 LGHNA and CDR2 YNFKEQ. This CDR3 region has 21 residues. V trimming: 3 bases; J trimming: 0 bases; junction bases outside the gene matches: 18. CDR3 DNA sequence: TGTGCCAGCAGCCATTTTCTCCTGGGAACTAGCGGGGCAGCTAGCACAGATACGCAGTATTTT. Amino acids: CASSHFLLGTSGAASTDTQYF.

The V and J genes are TRBV6-5 and TRBJ1-5, with 7 bases fitting TRBD1. Per germline, CDR1 MNHEY and CDR2 SVGAGI. V lost 5 bases, J lost 2 bases, and 0 bases stayed unmatched. The CDR3 contains 13 residues. The CDR3 region is CASSGTGNQPQHF. The CDR3 bases are TGTGCCAGCAGTGGGACAGGCAATCAGCCCCAGCATTTT.

The chain joins TRBV5-4 to TRBJ2-2; unclear D gene. Germline V CDR1 and CDR2: SGHNT, YYREEE (reference sequence). The CDR3 covers 13 residues. V lost 3 bases, J lost 4 bases, and 7 bases lay in between. For the CDR3, the DNA is TGTGCCAGCAGCTCCGACCCCACCGGGGAGCTGTTTTTT. Translating gives CASSSDPTGELFF.

This rearrangement joins TRBV18 to TRBJ1-4, with D possibly TRBD1 on 6 matching bases. Germline V lookup: CDR1 KGHSH, CDR2 LQKENI. With 2 bases removed from V and 5 bases from J, the gap between germline ends came to 9 bases. The CDR3 length is 14 residues. Written as DNA, the CDR3 is TGTGCCAGCTCACCAGGGCAGGGGAATGAAAAACTGTTTTTT. This sequence encodes CASSPGQGNEKLFF.

This chain uses TRBV5-1 with TRBJ2-2; 8 bases align to TRBD2. The junction had 9 bases not matched to a gene; V was cut back by 2 bases and J by 0 bases. The CDR3 contains 18 residues. Germline CDR1 reads SGHRS; CDR2 reads YFSETQ. CDR3 coding DNA: TGCGCCAGCAGCTTAAGGACTAGCATATCCGCGAACACCGGGGAGCTGTTTTTT. Protein product: CASSLRTSISANTGELFF.

The gene calls are TRBV11-2 and TRBJ2-1; tentative D call: TRBD1 (6 bases). V shed 1 base and J shed 9 bases, with 16 bases lying between them. The CDR3 has 15 amino acids. Looked up from germline, CDR1 is SGHAT and CDR2 is FQNNGV. The CDR3 DNA follows: TGTGCCAGCAGCTTAGCAAAAACAGGGCCTAGTGAGCAGTTCTTC. It is translated as CASSLAKTGPSEQFF.

The rearrangement uses TRBV25-1 and TRBJ2-5; D uncertain. V lost 4 bases and J 1 base, leaving 13 bases between the germline ends. This CDR3 is built from 15 residues. CDR1 and CDR2 from the germline V gene are MGHDK and SYGVNS. This CDR3 is CASSASPSAQETQYF. The CDR3 nucleotides read TGTGCCAGCAGTGCCTCCCCGAGCGCCCAAGAGACCCAGTACTTC.

The chain has TRBV18 and TRBJ2-1, with TRBD2 matching 11 bases. J gave up 5 bases and V 4 bases, and 7 bases lay outside the gene matches. This CDR3 is 16 amino acids long. CDR1 is KGHSH, CDR2 LQKENI, per germline. The CDR3 sequence is CASSLIAGGLNNEQFF. The CDR3 region has the DNA TGTGCCAGCTCACTCATAGCGGGAGGGCTAAACAATGAGCAGTTCTTC.

The chain is built from TRBV18 and TRBJ1-2; unclear D gene. Germline V CDR1 and CDR2: KGHSH, LQKENI. The germline V and J ends were trimmed by 5 bases and 1 base, with 5 bases remaining between them. The CDR3 is made up of 12 amino acids. The CDR3 protein is CASSDNNYGYTF. The CDR3 DNA reads TGTGCCAGCTCAGACAATAACTATGGCTACACCTTC.

This clone was seen a single time. The chain couples TRBV9 to TRBJ2-2; D is ambiguous. Per germline, CDR1 SGDLS and CDR2 YYNGEE. The CDR3 is 13 residues long. V was clipped by 0 bases and J by 8 bases, with 8 bases between them. Here the CDR3 reads CASSVAMGGELFF. The CDR3 DNA follows: TGTGCCAGCAGCGTAGCTATGGGGGGGGAGCTGTTTTTT.

CDR3 in DNA: TGTGCCAGCAGCTTAAGCGGTGGCTCCTACAATGAGCAGTTCTTC. Encoded protein: CASSLSGGSYNEQFF. V gene TRBV7-3 combines with J gene TRBJ2-1, with D unclear. The germline gives CDR1 SGHTA, CDR2 FQGTGA. The CDR3 totals 15 residues. Trimming took 1 base from V and 0 from J, leaving 7 bases between them.

This rearrangement joins TRBV11-3 to TRBJ1-1; no reliable D call. The V gene lost 3 bases and the J gene lost 5 bases, with 16 bases spanning the gap. The germline CDR1 and CDR2 sequences are SGHNT and YENEEA. This CDR3 has 15 residues. The CDR3 region is CASSFGTPPKTEAFF. The DNA for the CDR3 is TGTGCCAGCAGCTTTGGTACCCCCCCGAAGACTGAAGCTTTCTTT.

This clone was picked up one time. V and J are TRBV10-3 and TRBJ2-1; TRBD2 matches at 10 bases. Germline CDR1 and CDR2: ENHRY and SYGVKD. This CDR3 has 15 residues. V trimming: 5 bases; J trimming: 4 bases; junction bases outside the gene matches: 5. As DNA, the CDR3 is TGTGCCATCAGTCCACTAGCGGGGTTTTACAATGAGCAGTTCTTC. Its translation: CAISPLAGFYNEQFF.

The chain is built from TRBV18 and TRBJ2-7; D is possibly TRBD1 (5 bases). Germline V gene lookup returns CDR1 KGHSH and CDR2 LQKENI. Trimming stripped 4 bases from V and 2 bases from J, with 12 bases between. There are 14 residues in the CDR3. This chain's CDR3 is CASSQGQETYEQYF. Here the CDR3 DNA reads TGTGCCAGCTCACAAGGACAAGAAACCTACGAGCAGTACTTC.

In its sample, this clone was seen once. The J gene is TRBJ1-5, the V gene TRBV30; D may be TRBD1 (6 bases). Germline values: CDR1 GTSNPN, CDR2 SVGIG (reference sequence). The CDR3 loop spans 14 amino acids. Trimming took 0 bases from V and 4 from J, leaving 10 bases between them. CDR3 sequence (DNA): TGTGCCTGGAGTGTCCGGGACATAAATCAGCCCCAGCATTTT. It specifies CAWSVRDINQPQHF.

The chain carries TRBV9 and TRBJ2-1, with 8 bases lining up with TRBD2. Germline V gene sequence: CDR1 SGDLS, CDR2 YYNGEE. The CDR3 length is 17 residues. The trim removed 0 bases at V and 0 bases at J, leaving 5 bases unmatched. The CDR3 coding sequence is TGTGCCAGCAGCGTAGACGGCGGGGGGAGCTCCTACAATGAGCAGTTCTTC. It encodes CASSVDGGGSSYNEQFF.

This clone was recorded once. V and J are TRBV28 and TRBJ1-5; D might be TRBD1 (5 bases). The CDR3 contains 14 residues. Germline CDR1 is MDHEN and CDR2 is SYDVKM. Trimming removed 10 bases from V and 2 bases from J, with 15 bases in between. The CDR3 region has the DNA TGTGCCACCGCTGAGGCGGGGGGCAATCAGCCCCAGCATTTT. This codes for CATAEAGGNQPQHF.

This clone was counted between two and nine times. The genes are TRBV5-6 and TRBJ1-1; D gene unclear. Germline assignment: CDR1 SGHDT and CDR2 YYEEEE. V lost 2 bases and J lost 1, with 9 bases in between. This CDR3 contains 14 residues. CDR3 nucleotides: TGTGCCAGCAGCTTTGTAGGGCCGAACACTGAAGCTTTCTTT. Its translation is CASSFVGPNTEAFF.

This rearrangement joins TRBV9 to TRBJ2-7, with TRBD1 matching over 8 bases. This CDR3 is built from 15 residues. The germline V gene has CDR1 SGDLS and CDR2 YYNGEE. J lost 1 base, V lost 3 bases, and 6 bases had no gene match. The CDR3 DNA is TGTGCCAGCAGCGGCGGACAGGGTGGGTCCTACGAGCAGTACTTC. It specifies CASSGGQGGSYEQYF.

J is TRBJ2-3 and V is TRBV9, with a tentative D call TRBD2 (5 bases). There are 15 residues in the CDR3. The V and J ends lost 0 bases and 4 bases respectively, with 12 bases between them. The V gene's germline CDR1 is SGDLS and CDR2 YYNGEE. CDR3 sequence reads: CASSVGGSGPDTQYF. Written as DNA, the CDR3 is TGTGCCAGCAGCGTAGGTGGGAGCGGCCCAGATACGCAGTATTTT.

The V gene is TRBV20-1, the J gene TRBJ1-2, with D unresolved. Germline CDR1 is DFQATT and CDR2 is SNEGSKA (reference sequence). V was trimmed by 0 bases and J by 9 bases, leaving 8 bases between them. The CDR3 loop spans 11 amino acids. The CDR3 loop is CSAREGSRYTF. CDR3 nucleotide sequence: TGCAGTGCTAGAGAAGGGAGTCGCTACACCTTC.

This clone has just one count. V usage is TRBV30 and J usage is TRBJ2-3, with 9 bases fitting TRBD2. The CDR3 runs 16 residues. The V segment lost 4 bases and the J segment 6 bases; nucleotides outside the gene matches: 14. Germline V CDR1 and CDR2: GTSNPN, SVGIG (reference sequence). CDR3 nucleotide sequence: TGTGCCTGGACCCCGGGACTAGCCCCGCGTTTGGATACGCAGTATTTT. Amino acid sequence: CAWTPGLAPRLDTQYF.

The chain links TRBV28 to TRBJ1-2; D perhaps matches TRBD1 (5 bases). With 6 bases removed from V and 8 bases from J, the gap between germline ends came to 19 bases. The CDR3 runs to 14 residues. Germline V gene lookup returns CDR1 MDHEN and CDR2 SYDVKM. The CDR3 nucleotides are TGTGCCAGCAGGGCTGGGTCCAGGGTAAAAGGCTACACCTTC. This codes for CASRAGSRVKGYTF.

The chain combines TRBV30 with TRBJ2-5; perhaps TRBD2 as D (7 bases). Trimming pared 4 bases from V and 4 bases from J, leaving 13 bases between. The length of the CDR3 is 13 residues. Germline loops: CDR1 GTSNPN, CDR2 SVGIG (reference sequence). The CDR3 is CAWTPAGAETQYF. CDR3 DNA sequence: TGTGCCTGGACTCCGGCGGGGGCAGAGACCCAGTACTTC.

The gene calls are TRBV7-2 and TRBJ2-1; D call uncertain. This CDR3 contains 12 residues. Trimming took off 2 bases at V and 5 bases at J, with 4 bases between the two ends. Germline V gene sequence: CDR1 SGHTA, CDR2 FQGNSA. The CDR3 DNA sequence: TGTGCCAGCAGCTTATACCACAATGAGCAGTTCTTC. Its protein is CASSLYHNEQFF.

The chain joins TRBV7-9 to TRBJ2-3; the D is unclear. Germline CDR1 is SEHNR and CDR2 is FQNEAQ (reference sequence). The V and J ends lost 7 bases and 0 bases respectively, with 5 bases between them. The CDR3 has 12 residues. The CDR3 loop is CASTASTDTQYF. CDR3 bases: TGTGCCAGCACCGCTAGCACAGATACGCAGTATTTT.

The chain couples TRBV30 to TRBJ2-7; D may match TRBD1 or TRBD2 (5 bases each). The CDR3 runs 13 residues. Looked up from germline, CDR1 is GTSNPN and CDR2 is SVGIG (reference sequence). V was pared by 4 bases and J by 3 bases, with 13 bases between. The CDR3 DNA reads as TGTGCCTGGAATGAACAGGCGGGCTACGAGCAGTACTTC. It specifies CAWNEQAGYEQYF.

The CDR3 spells CASSPETSGETQYF. CDR3 in DNA: TGTGCCAGCTCACCAGAGACCTCTGGAGAGACCCAGTACTTC. This rearrangement joins TRBV18 to TRBJ2-5, with D uncertain. Per the germline V gene, CDR1 is KGHSH and CDR2 is LQKENI. V was pared by 2 bases and J by 4 bases, with 11 bases between. The CDR3 totals 14 residues.

V gene TRBV7-9 combines with J gene TRBJ1-2; a weak D match, TRBD1 (5 bases). Trimming shortened V by 0 bases and J by 0 bases, and 11 bases separated the two germline ends. The CDR3 is made up of 16 amino acids. Germline loops: CDR1 SEHNR, CDR2 FQNEAQ (reference sequence). The CDR3 DNA reads TGTGCCAGCAGCTTAGCTTTGGGGACCGCTAACTATGGCTACACCTTC. It yields the protein CASSLALGTANYGYTF.